Below, one TCR beta chain is given with its context. Single viable CD3+CD4+CD8-CD45RO+ cells were sorted as the memory CD4+ T cells. The data derive from a study of memory CD4+ T cells and cytomegalovirus serostatus. Only in-frame clones appear in the TCRdb table, and some are missing; sequencing was by immunoSEQ multiplex PCR. This sample has 60,000 to 70,000 clones, with about three quarters found just once. This CDR3 has 17 residues. CDR1 SGHDN and CDR2 FVKESK come from the germline V gene. Deletions cut 3 bases from V and 3 bases from J, with 21 bases between. This clonotype was sampled from an adult in good health and CMV-seronegative. Some clones in this sample may be carry-over from other donors' samples. Source material: memory CD4+ T cells from blood. V is TRBV14 and J is TRBJ2-7, with D uncertain. The CDR3 here is CASSQRSSSVTLYEQYF. Written as DNA, the CDR3 is TGTGCCAGCAGCCAGAGGTCGAGTTCTGTTACCCTCTACGAGCAGTACTTC. Complete variable domain (other parts from reference TRBV14 and TRBJ2-7): EAGVTQFPSHSVIEKGQTVTLRCDPISGHDNLYWYRRVMGKEIKFLLHFVKESKQDESGMPNNRFLAERTGGTYSTLKVQPAELEDSGVYFCASSQRSSSVTLYEQYFGPGTRLTVT.